This T cell receptor beta chain was captured by sequencing in a study of T-cell reconstitution after alpha-beta-depleted transplantation in children. The CDR3 runs 13 residues. V dropped 3 bases and J dropped 4 bases, with 12 bases sitting between them. The germline gives CDR1 DFQATT, CDR2 SNEGSKA (reference sequence). This clonotype was seen repeatedly, ten times or more. Unique molecular identifiers were used in preparing the TCRbeta library. TCRdb recomputed calls from the PCR reads with MiXCR, one row per CDR3 protein. The sample includes around 380,000 distinct CDR3 sequences, around 9.9% of them seen just once.

This receptor was obtained from a human donor who donated a stem cell graft to a child with acute myeloid leukemia. This sequence joins TRBV20-1 and TRBJ2-5, with no clear D. This specimen consisted of PBMCs from the stem cell graft donor, obtained from the stem cell graft. The CDR3 region is CSARSSIRETQYF. The CDR3, as DNA: TGCAGTGCTAGGTCCAGCATTCGAGAGACCCAGTACTTC.